The T cell receptor (beta chain) under discussion was sequenced for a study of Ad26.COV2.S vaccination and SARS-CoV-2 variants. Indicated treatment: 15 to 20 received Ad26.COV2.S at low or high dose, single or two shots; several received placebo; per-sample allocation not given. Vaccine and placebo recipients were sampled on day 63 after the first injection. V gave up 5 bases and J gave up 5 bases, with 15 bases separating them. Germline V gene sequence: CDR1 SNHLY, CDR2 FYNNEI. This CDR3 comprises 14 residues. The data were produced by immunoSEQ multiplex PCR, yet TCRdb's version contains in-frame clones alone and is incomplete. The table includes approximately 400,000 clones, roughly four fifths detected once.

The clonotype was recovered from a person aged 18-65 years who received the Ad26.COV2.S COVID-19 vaccine or a placebo. V usage is TRBV2 and J usage is TRBJ1-1, with D unresolved. The sequencing used peripheral blood, collected in a trial of Ad26.COV2.S vaccine versus placebo. CDR3 region: CASSYSSSGTEAFF. Written as DNA, the CDR3 is TGTGCCAGCAGTTATTCTTCGTCTGGGACTGAAGCTTTCTTT.